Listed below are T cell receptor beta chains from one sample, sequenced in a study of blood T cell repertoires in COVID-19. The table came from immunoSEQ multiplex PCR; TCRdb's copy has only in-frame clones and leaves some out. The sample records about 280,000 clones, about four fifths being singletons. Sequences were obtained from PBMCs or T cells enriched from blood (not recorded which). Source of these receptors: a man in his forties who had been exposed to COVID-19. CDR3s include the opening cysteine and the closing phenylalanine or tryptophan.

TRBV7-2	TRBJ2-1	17	CASSLVFVFGSYNEQFF
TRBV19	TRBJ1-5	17	CASRGTGRAGARQPQHF
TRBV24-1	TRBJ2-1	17	CATSDVEGSSSYNEQFF
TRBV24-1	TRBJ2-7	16	CATSDYRDYQEGEQYF
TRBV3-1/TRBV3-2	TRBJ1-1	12	CASSQTGVTAFF
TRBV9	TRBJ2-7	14	CASSGDSPYYEQYF
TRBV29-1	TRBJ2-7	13	CSVSRGQPYEQYF
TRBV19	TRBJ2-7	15	CASRTGGDMVDEQYF
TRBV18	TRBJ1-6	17	CASSSQGPIQINSPLHF
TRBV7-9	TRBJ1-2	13	CASSFGRAKGYTF
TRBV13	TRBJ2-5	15	CASSLRAGGGETQYF
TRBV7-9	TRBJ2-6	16	CASSTPGGGGANVLTF
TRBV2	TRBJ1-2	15	CASTVLAPEGYGYTF
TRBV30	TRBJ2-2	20	CAWSLPQGLAGGPSYGELFF
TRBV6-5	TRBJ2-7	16	CASSYSYRGLIYEQYF
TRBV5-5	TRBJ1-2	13	CASSPWTAYGYTF
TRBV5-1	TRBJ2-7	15	CASSLTGSGSYEQYF
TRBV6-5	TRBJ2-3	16	CASSYSRTARTDTQYF
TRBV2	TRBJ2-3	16	CASRFSRSQSTDTQYF
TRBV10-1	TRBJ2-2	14	CASRANANTGELFF
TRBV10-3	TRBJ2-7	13	CAIRGGSSYEQYF
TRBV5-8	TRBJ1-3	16	CASSLFTGPTGNTIYF
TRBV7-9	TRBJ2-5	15	CASSLVAGEGETQYF
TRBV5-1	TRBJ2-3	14	CASSWLVSTDTQYF
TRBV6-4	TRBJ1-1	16	CASSAPASLGATEAFF
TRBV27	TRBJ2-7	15	CASSREGPGFYEQYF
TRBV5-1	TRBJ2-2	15	CASKGQPGGTGELFF
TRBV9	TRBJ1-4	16	CASSRRQIATNEKLFF
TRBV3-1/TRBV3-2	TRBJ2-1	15	CASSRTQTSYNEQFF
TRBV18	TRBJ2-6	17	CASSLEILSSGANVLTF
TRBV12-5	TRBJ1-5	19	CASGLVFSQRPLPNQPQHF
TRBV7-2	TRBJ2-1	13	CASSFQGMNEQFF
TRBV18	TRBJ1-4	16	CASSQGVPAANEKLFF
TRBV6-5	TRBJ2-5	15	CASSYSLTGGETQYF
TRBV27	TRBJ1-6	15	CASRYSDRGNSPLHF
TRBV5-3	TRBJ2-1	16	CARSSKGGPPYNEQFF
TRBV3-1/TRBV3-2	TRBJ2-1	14	CASSLPGSYNEQFF
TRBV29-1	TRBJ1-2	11	CRGGQDGGYTF
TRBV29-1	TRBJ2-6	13	CSTQGGGANVLTF
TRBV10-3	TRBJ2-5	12	CAISETVETQYF
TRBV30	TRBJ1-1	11	CAWSLENQAFF
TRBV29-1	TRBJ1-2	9	CSVFDGYTF
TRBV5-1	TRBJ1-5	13	CASSLAENQPQHF
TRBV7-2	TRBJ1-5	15	CASSLNRGEGQPQHF
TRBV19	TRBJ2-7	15	CASSLSSGRSYEQYF
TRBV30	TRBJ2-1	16	CALATSGIISAIEQFF
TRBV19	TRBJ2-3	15	CASRKTGPRSGTQYF
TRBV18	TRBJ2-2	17	CASSPPQLAGVAGELFF
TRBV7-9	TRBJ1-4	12	CASSANLEKLFF
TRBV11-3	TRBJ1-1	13	CASTPGQGAEAFF